This T cell receptor beta chain comes out of a study of shared clonotypes between healthy human individuals (dated by TCRdb to 2018 to 2020). At the level of the whole study: A couple of women and three men aged 18 to 49 years were included in the cohort. Between about 0.8 and 9 billion PBMCs per donor were obtained by leukapheresis. For each donor, CD4 naive and CD4 memory were each given three plates, CD8 naive was given two plates, and CD8 memory was given one plate. To estimate repertoire size and how much clonotypes are shared between individuals, the study performed deep sequencing of blood TCR repertoires from about five healthy adults. Different laboratories and diverse techniques were used to prepare libraries and sequence TCR repertoires, to increase sequencing depth and limit assay-specific biases.

As concerns this clone: Its antigen has not been determined. No much larger clonotype is one base removed from it; base qualities were not supplied.

Healthy HIV-negative adults with no recently reported acute infections or vaccinations were included as donors. Every donor was a Caucasian adult residing in Nashville, Tennessee, USA. CD4+ T cells were enriched through magnetic negative selection, after which naive cells were positively selected on CD45RA and the remaining negative fraction served as the memory subset. Blood was obtained by leukapheresis, after which PBMCs were separated by Ficoll-Histopaque density gradient centrifugation and cryopreserved in liquid nitrogen vapor phase. Purity and quantity of every magnetically sorted T cell population were checked by analytical flow cytometry. Genomic DNA was isolated from each sorted fraction and quantified by UV absorbance on a Nanodrop 2000c. TCR CDR3 regions were amplified from genomic DNA by multiplex PCR using the deep immunoSEQ assay. Genomic DNA extracted from each cell subset was distributed evenly over all wells of several immunoSEQ 96-well plates, and each plate served as one replicate. For sorted subsets, 200 to 250 ng genomic DNA, equal to some 30,000 T cell genomes, was loaded into each replicate PCR. The purified libraries were quantified using a Qubit 3.0 fluorometer, sized with a Bioanalyzer 2100, and then quantified again using the KAPA Library Quantification kit. Every immunoSEQ 96-well plate was sequenced on a dedicated single-read 150-cycle Illumina NextSeq 550 flow cell. From the authors' description of their analysis: Because the immunoSEQ output included only junctional sequences and no quality scores, the filtering could not be the same as the filtering used for full-length reads. Sequences were annotated with PyIR, a Python wrapper for IgBLAST v1.9, using IMGT germline references to assign V/J genes and CDR3. Reads were removed for weak V/J assignments (E-value above 1e-6), missing CDR3, stop codons, out-of-frame junctions, or ambiguous translated residues. V3J clonotypes were defined by identical inferred V gene, J gene, and CDR3 amino acid sequence. Percentage overlap between repertoires was computed as shared unique clonotypes divided by the size of the smaller repertoire. Repertoire richness was assessed with RTK rarefaction, the Chao1 estimator, and Recon v2.1 estimates of unobserved clonotypes. Generation probabilities for all TCRbeta clonotypes obtained by the gDNA method from a handful of donors were computed using OLGA. TCRdb stores this immuneACCESS table with in-frame sequences only. Part of the clones is absent; in the studies checked, under half of the shortfall reflects unresolved V genes, and no reason is known for the rest. The V and J calls and clone size are taken from that table; D and trimming were inferred from the DNA. The sample table lists 2 million to 2.5 million clones, 85% to 95% of them with a count of one. Of the sample, 0.13% falls within the top ten clones.

The germline V gene gives CDR1 as MGHRA and CDR2 as YSYEKL. V gives up 1 base and J gives up 5 bases, and the segment between their germline ends measures 10 bases. Counted from cysteine to phenylalanine, this CDR3 has 14 amino acids. Only the CDR3 region is kept as DNA, spanning 42 bases read in frame from base 1. Broad study findings and their caveats: Estimated clonotype richness was generally larger for naive than for memory subsets. Because the study included a small number of donors, the genetic and exposure-history diversity represented was limited. Pairwise subsampling indicated that sequencing depth was expected to affect the degree of clonotype sharing among donors. Compared with non-shared clonotypes, the clonotypes found in all four sorted-subset donors had higher generation probabilities. Sharing across a handful of donors was observed for roughly 5.4% of naive CD4, over 3% of naive CD8, 2% to 2.5% of memory CD4, and roughly 0.43% of memory CD8 clonotypes. Even with the large sequencing depth, rarefaction of the sorted-subset datasets indicated that sequencing was incomplete. Sampling was restricted to blood, and TCR repertoires in tissues likely differ from the TCR repertoires found in blood.

The sequencing input was naive CD4+ T cells sorted from blood. The cell subset or site label corresponds to: CD45RA+ positively selected. The rearranged segments are TRBV4-1 and TRBJ2-3, with the D gene not confidently named. The sequence derives from a man between 18 and 35 years old in good health. CDR3 loop: CASSQAGPIDTQYF. The base sequence is TGCGCCAGCAGCCAAGCCGGACCAATAGATACGCAGTATTTT.